This T cell receptor (beta chain) was obtained from a study of OX40 agonist ivuxolimab in advanced cancers. Here immunoSEQ multiplex PCR was the method, and the copy in TCRdb shows in-frame clones only, minus some. The sample holds tens of thousands of clones, 84% seen once. The CDR3 contains 16 residues. The junction had 4 bases not matched to a gene; V was cut back by 0 bases and J by 2 bases. The germline V gene has CDR1 SGHKS and CDR2 YYEKEE (reference sequence). The sequencing here drew on CD4+ or CD8+ T cells sorted from blood, taken in a trial of the OX40 agonist ivuxolimab. The clonotype was recovered from an adult with an advanced solid tumor such as melanoma, head and neck, liver or kidney cancer. The rearrangement links TRBV5-5 to TRBJ2-2; 7 positions agree with TRBD2. CDR3: CASSLEPAGNTGELFF. DNA for the CDR3: TGTGCCAGCAGCTTGGAACCAGCGGGAAACACCGGGGAGCTGTTTTTT.